These T cell receptor beta chains were read from a single sample in a study of blood T cell repertoires in COVID-19. Using immunoSEQ multiplex PCR, the repertoire was profiled, and TCRdb retains in-frame clones only, with some absent. The sample shows 250,000 to 300,000 clones, 80% to 85% of them seen only once. The sequencing sample was made of PBMCs or T cells enriched from blood (not recorded which). Receptors were obtained from a man aged 50 to 59 who had recovered from COVID-19. CDR3s include the opening cysteine and the closing phenylalanine or tryptophan.

v_call	j_call	cdr3_aa
TRBV11-1	TRBJ1-2	CASRVDGIGGGYTF
TRBV7-8	TRBJ1-5	CASSFPTDGGSDNQPQHF
TRBV18	TRBJ2-1	CASSPRGLAGSNEQFF
TRBV6-5	TRBJ1-5	CASSTRTGSNQPQHF
TRBV29-1	TRBJ2-3	CSSLLGVGDTQYF
TRBV5-1	TRBJ2-3	CASSRGQGTDTQYF
TRBV28	TRBJ2-1	CASSSRTSGRAFDEQFF
TRBV2	TRBJ1-5	CASSQDRGGGQPQHF
TRBV28	TRBJ1-5	CASFTGQGNQPQHF
TRBV7-9	TRBJ1-5	CATGVTGNGQPQHF
TRBV7-9	TRBJ2-5	CASSGLSVRETQYF
TRBV27	TRBJ1-4	CASRDRGGDEKLFF
TRBV5-4	TRBJ1-1	CASSLESMGAGGKAFF
TRBV11-3	TRBJ2-7	CASSSTGGTSLHEQYF
TRBV20-1	TRBJ1-5	CSASPSRGNQPQHF
TRBV11-3	TRBJ2-7	CASSYEGAGTSYEQYF
TRBV18	TRBJ1-1	CASSPLLQGTEAFF
TRBV11-1	TRBJ2-4	CASSLTGNIQYF
TRBV14	TRBJ2-5	CASSQEGTGGFRRETQYF
TRBV6-5	TRBJ2-3	CASARILTDTQYF
TRBV18	TRBJ1-2	CASSPVRGEYGYTF
TRBV11-3	TRBJ1-1	CASSLVTGFEAFF
TRBV19	TRBJ1-3	CASSMGQVYSGNTIYF
TRBV4-2	TRBJ1-4	CASNVGQGGEKLFF
TRBV5-4	TRBJ1-1	CASSSGTGGTGTEAFF
TRBV24-1	TRBJ1-5	CATSDLTGGQGGGSNQPQHF
TRBV9	TRBJ2-3	CASSVEIRSLTDTQYF
TRBV18	TRBJ1-2	CASSPPGTFRGHGYTF
TRBV18	TRBJ1-1	CASSPGRGANTEAFF
TRBV7-9	TRBJ2-1	CASSLGTSGRRAAYNEQFF